These 28 T cell receptor beta chains came from one sample sequenced in a study of T cell repertoires in cytomegalovirus infection (dated by TCRdb to between 2017 and 2020). TCRdb names Illumina HiSeq 1500 as the instrument used. TCRdb applied fastp at Q25 and MiXCR to the public reads, then kept only in-frame beta chains. Each entry merges the rows of one CDR3 protein and shows their most common DNA and genes. This sample gives a few hundred thousand distinct CDR3 sequences in total; 15% to 20% of them show up just once. The ten top clones hold 9.5% to 15% of the sample. The sample comprised PBMCs. All receptors come from a human donor in good health (CMV status not recorded). Some clones in this sample may be carry-over from other donors' samples.

The sample holds many counts of this clonotype. This chain joins TRBV25-1 and TRBJ2-3; D is perhaps TRBD1 or TRBD2 (5 bases each). V was cut by 6 bases and J by 6 bases, with 19 bases left in between. The CDR3 totals 15 residues. Germline values: CDR1 MGHDK, CDR2 SYGVNS. CDR3 in DNA: TGTGCCAGCAGCAGAGGGACGGGTCCACATGATACGCAGTATTTT. Its protein is CASSRGTGPHDTQYF.

This clonotype was seen ten or more times. The chain has TRBV28 and TRBJ1-4, with 7 bases that match TRBD1. Germline loops: CDR1 MDHEN, CDR2 SYDVKM. The CDR3 runs 15 residues. Losses at the gene ends were 1 base for V and 2 bases for J; bases not matched to a gene: 1. The CDR3 bases are TGTGCCAGCAGTTTATTGACAGGGACTAATGAAAAACTGTTTTTT. As protein: CASSLLTGTNEKLFF.

J is TRBJ2-5 and V is TRBV3-1; the D is unclear. This CDR3 spans 15 amino acids. The ends were cut back, 2 bases at V and 6 bases at J, with 16 bases in the middle. Germline lookup yields CDR1 LGHDT and CDR2 YNNKEL (reference sequence). DNA for the CDR3: TGTGCCAGCAGCCAAACACCCCCCAGAAGCCAGACCCAGTACTTC. Amino acid sequence: CASSQTPPRSQTQYF.

V and J are TRBV20-1 and TRBJ2-5, with 10 bases that match TRBD2. Trimming removed 1 base from V and 2 bases from J; junction bases left unmatched: 7. Germline loops: CDR1 DFQATT, CDR2 SNEGSKA (reference sequence). The CDR3 spans 16 residues. Here the CDR3 reads CSARGLTSGRQETQYF. CDR3 sequence (DNA): TGCAGTGCTAGAGGCCTGACTAGCGGGCGTCAAGAGACCCAGTACTTC.

The table lists this clonotype with many counts. The chain joins TRBV6-2 or TRBV6-3 to TRBJ2-1, with 8 bases lining up with TRBD2. After removal of 6 bases from V and 7 bases from J, the junction contained 5 bases not matched to a gene. The CDR3 length is 13 residues. Germline loops: CDR1 MNHEY, CDR2 SVGEGT. The CDR3 region is CASRTTGGNEQFF. In DNA form, the CDR3 reads TGTGCCAGCAGAACCACGGGGGGGAATGAGCAGTTCTTC.

This clonotype was found many times. The chain carries TRBV7-2 and TRBJ2-2, with D hard to call. The CDR3 has 12 amino acids. Germline V gene lookup returns CDR1 SGHTA and CDR2 FQGNSA. V shed 5 bases and J shed 1 base, with 2 bases lying between them. The CDR3 spells CASSMNTGELFF. In nucleotides, the CDR3 is TGTGCCAGCAGCATGAACACCGGGGAGCTGTTTTTT.

This clonotype was found a few times. This chain connects TRBV7-2 to TRBJ2-2, with D perhaps TRBD1 or TRBD2 (6 bases each). Germline values: CDR1 SGHTA, CDR2 FQGNSA. The CDR3 spans 15 residues. V was shortened by 4 bases and J by 5 bases, with 14 bases between the two germline ends. CDR3: CASSSWGALTGELFF. The CDR3 DNA reads as TGTGCCAGCAGCTCCTGGGGGGCCCTTACCGGGGAGCTGTTTTTT.

Ten or more counts support this clonotype. The rearrangement joins TRBV7-2 to TRBJ1-1, with D unclear. Deletions cut 3 bases from V and 0 bases from J, with 8 bases between. Germline-derived CDR1 and CDR2 are SGHTA and FQGNSA. The CDR3 runs to 14 residues. The CDR3 region is CASSFGTMNTEAFF. As DNA, the CDR3 is TGTGCCAGCAGCTTCGGCACCATGAACACTGAAGCTTTCTTT.

This rearrangement joins TRBV6-2 or TRBV6-3 to TRBJ2-7; D is unresolved. The CDR3 spans 14 residues. Germline values: CDR1 MNHEY, CDR2 SVGEGT. The ends were cut back, 5 bases at V and 7 bases at J, with 18 bases in the middle. For the CDR3, the DNA is TGTGCCAGCAGTCAACAGTGGGCAATCGCGGAGCAGTACTTC. Protein product: CASSQQWAIAEQYF.

This clonotype has just a few counts. The chain couples TRBV6-2 or TRBV6-3 to TRBJ1-5; D might be TRBD1 (5 bases). Per the germline V gene, CDR1 is MNHEY and CDR2 is SVGEGT. V lost 3 bases and J lost 4, with 7 bases in between. The CDR3 covers 13 residues. The CDR3 protein is CASSYGGNQPQHF. For the CDR3, the DNA is TGTGCCAGCAGTTATGGGGGGAATCAGCCCCAGCATTTT.

This clonotype appeared many times. The V gene is TRBV7-2, the J gene TRBJ2-3, with D possibly matching TRBD2 (5 bases). Germline lookup yields CDR1 SGHTA and CDR2 FQGNSA. V was shortened by 2 bases and J by 2 bases, with 17 bases between the two germline ends. This CDR3 region has 17 residues. CDR3 region: CASSLSVLAPVTDTQYF. DNA of the CDR3: TGTGCCAGCAGCTTATCCGTGCTAGCTCCCGTCACAGATACGCAGTATTTT. The full variable domain, its missing parts supplied by reference TRBV7-2 and TRBJ2-3, is GAGVSQSPSNKVTEKGKDVELRCDPISGHTALYWYRQSLGQGLEFLIYFQGNSAPDKSGLPSDRFSAERTGGSVSTLTIQRTQQEDSAVYLCASSLSVLAPVTDTQYFGPGTRLTVL.

This chain joins TRBV29-1 and TRBJ2-2; D may be TRBD1 (6 bases). Between the trimmed V and J ends, which lost 2 bases and 1 base, there was a span of 8 bases. CDR3 length: 14 residues. Germline V gives CDR1 SQVTM, CDR2 ANQGSEA. This chain's CDR3 is CSVERGQNTGELFF. In DNA, the CDR3 is TGCAGCGTTGAAAGGGGACAGAACACCGGGGAGCTGTTTTTT.

V usage is TRBV12-3 or TRBV12-4 and J usage is TRBJ2-1, with 10 bases identical to TRBD2. The CDR3 length is 15 residues. V lost 6 bases to trimming and J lost 2 bases; unmatched junction nucleotides: 4. CDR3 in amino acids: CASRGSGGAYNEQFF. In DNA form, the CDR3 reads TGTGCCAGCAGGGGAAGCGGGGGGGCCTACAATGAGCAGTTCTTC.

Many counts were recorded for this clonotype. This chain connects TRBV7-2 to TRBJ1-6; no firm D call. The CDR3 is made up of 14 amino acids. The ends were cut back, 5 bases at V and 13 bases at J, with 18 bases in the middle. In germline, CDR1 is SGHTA, CDR2 FQGNSA. CDR3 DNA: TGTGCCAGCAGCCTTTCGGAGGCCCGGTCCCCCCTCCACTTT. Its protein product is CASSLSEARSPLHF. Variable domain in full (rest from reference TRBV7-2 and TRBJ1-6): GAGVSQSPSNKVTEKGKDVELRCDPISGHTALYWYRQSLGQGLEFLIYFQGNSAPDKSGLPSDRFSAERTGGSVSTLTIQRTQQEDSAVYLCASSLSEARSPLHFGNGTRLTVT.

This clonotype has at least ten counts. The chain carries TRBV27 and TRBJ2-2; D is uncertain. This CDR3 is 11 amino acids long. Germline loops: CDR1 MNHEY, CDR2 SMNVEV (reference sequence). V lost 4 bases and J lost 4, with 1 base in between. The CDR3 coding sequence is TGTGCCAGCAGTTCCACCGGGGAGCTGTTTTTT. Residues: CASSSTGELFF.

This clonotype was counted only a few times. The chain has TRBV6-2 or TRBV6-3 and TRBJ2-1, with D unclear. This CDR3 contains 11 residues. CDR1 MNHEY and CDR2 SVGEGT come from the germline V gene. V was shortened by 4 bases and J by 8 bases, with 6 bases between the two germline ends. The chain's CDR3 is CASSSIDEQFF. The CDR3 DNA sequence: TGTGCCAGCAGTTCGATCGATGAGCAGTTCTTC.

This clonotype was counted between two and nine times. The chain links TRBV7-9 to TRBJ2-5, with TRBD1 matching 9 bases. V dropped 1 base and J dropped 5; count of bases not matched to a gene: 8. This CDR3 spans 16 amino acids. Germline V lookup: CDR1 SEHNR, CDR2 FQNEAQ (reference sequence). CDR3 DNA sequence: TGTGCCAGCAGCTTAGACAGGGGGCTGGAAATGGAGACCCAGTACTTC. Translated: CASSLDRGLEMETQYF.

The CDR3 DNA is TGCAGTGCTAGTGGGTTCGGACTAGAGTACAATGAGCAGTTCTTC. It yields the protein CSASGFGLEYNEQFF. This rearrangement joins TRBV20-1 to TRBJ2-1, with 7 bases aligning to TRBD2. The CDR3 extends over 15 amino acids. Germline assignment: CDR1 DFQATT and CDR2 SNEGSKA (reference sequence). V shed 3 bases, J shed 4 bases, and the junction held 9 bases outside the gene matches.

This rearrangement joins TRBV20-1 to TRBJ2-2, with D possibly matching TRBD1 (5 bases). Trimming pared 6 bases from V and 1 base from J, leaving 18 bases between. The germline V gene encodes CDR1 DFQATT and CDR2 SNEGSKA (reference sequence). This CDR3 region has 16 residues. The CDR3 spells CSARDGLGENTGELFF. In nucleotides, the CDR3 is TGCAGTGCACGAGACGGTCTAGGGGAGAACACCGGGGAGCTGTTTTTT.

This clonotype showed up just once. The V and J genes are TRBV19 and TRBJ2-7, with D unresolved. Trimming took off 6 bases at V and 5 bases at J, with 14 bases between the two ends. The V gene's germline CDR1 is LNHDA and CDR2 SQIVND (reference sequence). The CDR3 covers 13 residues. The CDR3 DNA is TGTGCCAGTAGCCCTTCAGTGGAACACGAGCAGTACTTC. Its protein is CASSPSVEHEQYF.

This chain links TRBV20-1 with TRBJ1-1; tentatively, D is TRBD1 (5 bases). The V end lost 3 bases, the J end lost 0 bases, and 8 bases lay between the germline ends. CDR3 length: 13 residues. Germline V gene sequence: CDR1 DFQATT, CDR2 SNEGSKA (reference sequence). The CDR3 reads CSARETVNTEAFF. In nucleotides, the CDR3 is TGCAGTGCTAGGGAGACAGTGAACACTGAAGCTTTCTTT.

This clonotype was seen only a few times. This sequence joins TRBV12-3 or TRBV12-4 and TRBJ2-7, with 8 bases aligning to TRBD1. This CDR3 spans 14 amino acids. V lost 3 bases and J lost 4; bases outside the gene matches: 5. The CDR3 region is CASSFGTGDYEQYF. The CDR3 DNA sequence: TGTGCCAGCAGTTTTGGGACAGGCGATTACGAGCAGTACTTC.

This clonotype was counted only a few times. The V and J genes are TRBV12-5 and TRBJ2-1; D is uncertain. CDR3 length equals 13 residues. With 1 base removed from V and 9 bases from J, the gap between germline ends came to 10 bases. Per the germline V gene, CDR1 is LGHNT and CDR2 is FRNRAP. DNA of the CDR3: TGTGCTAGTGGTTTGGGGGAATCCAGTGAGCAGTTCTTC. Amino acid sequence: CASGLGESSEQFF.

With regard to this clonotype: This may be a read error: a much more frequent sequence differs by one nucleotide. The chain couples TRBV19 to TRBJ2-5; no clear D. CDR1 and CDR2 (germline): LNHDA, SQIVND (reference sequence). Trimming took 5 bases from V and 2 from J, leaving 9 bases between them. The CDR3 consists of 13 residues. CDR3 in amino acids: CASSFRKQETQYF. CDR3 DNA sequence: TGTGCCAGTAGTTTTCGCAAACAAGAGACCCAGTACTTC.

This rearrangement joins TRBV4-3 to TRBJ2-3, with D perhaps TRBD1 (6 bases). The germline CDR1 and CDR2 sequences are LGHNA and YSLEER. The CDR3 extends over 12 amino acids. Deletions cut 8 bases from V and 5 bases from J, with 11 bases between. CDR3 DNA sequence: TGCGCCAGCTCGAAGGGGGTAGATACGCAGTATTTT. As protein: CASSKGVDTQYF.

In its sample, this clonotype was seen many times. This sequence joins TRBV12-3 or TRBV12-4 and TRBJ2-1; 12 bases map to TRBD2. This CDR3 region has 16 residues. J gave up 5 bases and V 5 bases, and 7 bases lay outside the gene matches. The DNA for the CDR3 is TGTGCCAGCAGTCTAGGCGGACTAGCGGGGAACAATGAGCAGTTCTTC. The encoded protein is CASSLGGLAGNNEQFF.

This clonotype was counted between two and nine times. J is TRBJ2-2 and V is TRBV12-3 or TRBV12-4, with a possible D match to TRBD2 (5 bases). The CDR3 totals 13 residues. Trimming removed 6 bases from V and 7 bases from J, with 12 bases in between. As DNA, the CDR3 is TGTGCCAGCAGCCCGGCTGGAGGCGGGGAGCTGTTTTTT. Translating it yields CASSPAGGGELFF.

This clonotype came up a few times. V gene TRBV15 combines with J gene TRBJ2-3, with 12 bases identical to TRBD1. The ends lost 3 bases at V and 5 bases at J; junction bases unmatched: 9. The CDR3 runs 17 residues. Per germline, CDR1 LNHNV and CDR2 YYDKDF (reference sequence). The CDR3 is CATSSAGTGGSGDTQYF. The CDR3 DNA sequence: TGTGCCACCAGCAGCGCCGGGACAGGGGGCTCTGGAGATACGCAGTATTTT. The variable domain in full, completed from reference TRBV15 and TRBJ2-3, reads DAMVIQNPRYQVTQFGKPVTLSCSQTLNHNVMYWYQQKSSQAPKLLFHYYDKDFNNEADTPDNFQSRRPNTSFCFLDIRSPGLGDTAMYLCATSSAGTGGSGDTQYFGPGTRLTVL.